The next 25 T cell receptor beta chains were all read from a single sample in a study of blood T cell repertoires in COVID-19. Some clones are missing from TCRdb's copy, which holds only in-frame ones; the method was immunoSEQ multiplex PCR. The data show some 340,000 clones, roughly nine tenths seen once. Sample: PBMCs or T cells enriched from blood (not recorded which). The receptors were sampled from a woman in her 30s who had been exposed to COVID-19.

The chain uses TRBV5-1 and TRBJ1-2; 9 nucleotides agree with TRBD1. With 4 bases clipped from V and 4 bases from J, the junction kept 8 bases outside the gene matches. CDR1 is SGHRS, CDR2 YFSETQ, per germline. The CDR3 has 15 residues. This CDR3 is CASSLYRGPGYGYTF. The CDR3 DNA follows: TGCGCCAGCAGCCTATACAGGGGGCCGGGCTATGGCTACACCTTC.

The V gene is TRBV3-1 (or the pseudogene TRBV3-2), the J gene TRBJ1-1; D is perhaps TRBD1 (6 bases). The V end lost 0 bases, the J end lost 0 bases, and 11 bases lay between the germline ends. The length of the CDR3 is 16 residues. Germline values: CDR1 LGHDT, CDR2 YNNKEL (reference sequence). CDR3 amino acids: CASSQDLGDMNTEAFF. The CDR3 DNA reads TGTGCCAGCAGCCAAGATTTGGGGGACATGAACACTGAAGCTTTCTTT.

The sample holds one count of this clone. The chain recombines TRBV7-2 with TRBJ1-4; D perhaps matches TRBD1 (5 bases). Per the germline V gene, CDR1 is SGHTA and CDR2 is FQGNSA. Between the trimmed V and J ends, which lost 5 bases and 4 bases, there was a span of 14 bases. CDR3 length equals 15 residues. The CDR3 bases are TGTGCCAGCAGCCTAGGAACAGGATTTAATGAAAAACTGTTTTTT. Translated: CASSLGTGFNEKLFF.

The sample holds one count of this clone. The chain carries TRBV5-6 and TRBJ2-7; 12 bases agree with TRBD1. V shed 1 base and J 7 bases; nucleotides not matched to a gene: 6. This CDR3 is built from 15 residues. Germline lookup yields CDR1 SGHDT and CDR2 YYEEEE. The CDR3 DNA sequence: TGTGCCAGCAGCTTGCCGGGACAGGGGGCTGGGGAGCAGTACTTC. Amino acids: CASSLPGQGAGEQYF.

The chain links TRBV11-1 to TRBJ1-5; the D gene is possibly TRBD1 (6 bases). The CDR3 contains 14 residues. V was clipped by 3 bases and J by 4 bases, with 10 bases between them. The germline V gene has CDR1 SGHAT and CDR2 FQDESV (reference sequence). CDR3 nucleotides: TGTGCCAGCAGCTTTTGGACAGCTAATCAGCCCCAGCATTTT. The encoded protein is CASSFWTANQPQHF.

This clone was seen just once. Here the CDR3 reads CASSKDHRAPKGYTF. CDR3 coding DNA: TGCGCCAGCAGCAAGGACCACAGGGCCCCTAAGGGCTACACCTTC. V and J are TRBV5-1 and TRBJ1-2; D might be TRBD1 (6 bases). Deletions cut 4 bases from V and 8 bases from J, with 21 bases between. Germline V gene sequence: CDR1 SGHRS, CDR2 YFSETQ. CDR3 length equals 15 residues.

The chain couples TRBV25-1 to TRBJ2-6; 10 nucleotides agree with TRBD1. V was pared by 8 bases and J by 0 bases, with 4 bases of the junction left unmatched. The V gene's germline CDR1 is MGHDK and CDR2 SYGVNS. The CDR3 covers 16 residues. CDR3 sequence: CASARDRGSGANVLTF. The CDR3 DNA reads TGTGCCAGCGCCAGGGACAGGGGCTCTGGGGCCAACGTCCTGACTTTC.

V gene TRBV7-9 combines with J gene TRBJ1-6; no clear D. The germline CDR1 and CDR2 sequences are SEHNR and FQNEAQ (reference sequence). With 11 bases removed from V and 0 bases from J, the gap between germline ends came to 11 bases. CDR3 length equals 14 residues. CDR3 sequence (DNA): TGTGCCGTCCCCCTAAGCTCCTATAATTCACCCCTCCACTTT. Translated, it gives CAVPLSSYNSPLHF.

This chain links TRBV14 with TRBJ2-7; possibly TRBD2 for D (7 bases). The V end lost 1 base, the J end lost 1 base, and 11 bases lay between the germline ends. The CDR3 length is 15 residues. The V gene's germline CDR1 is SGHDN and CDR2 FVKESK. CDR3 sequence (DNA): TGTGCCAGCAGCCAAGTCGGGGGGCTATCCTACGAGCAGTACTTC. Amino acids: CASSQVGGLSYEQYF.

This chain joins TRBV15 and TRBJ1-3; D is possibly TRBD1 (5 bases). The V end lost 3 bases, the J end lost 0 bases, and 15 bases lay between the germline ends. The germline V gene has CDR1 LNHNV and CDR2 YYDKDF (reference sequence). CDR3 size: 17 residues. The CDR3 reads CATSRGWDGSSGNTIYF. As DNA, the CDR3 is TGTGCCACCAGCAGGGGGTGGGACGGGAGCTCTGGAAACACCATATATTTT.

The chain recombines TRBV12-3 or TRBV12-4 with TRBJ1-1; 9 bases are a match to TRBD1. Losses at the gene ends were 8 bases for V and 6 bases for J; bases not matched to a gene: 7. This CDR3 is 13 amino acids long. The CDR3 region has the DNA TGTGCCAGCGCGGACAGGGGAAGGTCTGAAGCTTTCTTT. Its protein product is CASADRGRSEAFF.

In DNA form, the CDR3 reads TGTGCCAGCAGCTTAGTCCAGGGCGTTGTCACTGAAGCTTTCTTT. It translates to CASSLVQGVVTEAFF. The genes are TRBV5-6 and TRBJ1-1; possible D gene TRBD1, 5 bases. V lost 2 bases, J lost 4 bases, and 15 bases lay in between. Germline V gives CDR1 SGHDT, CDR2 YYEEEE. The CDR3 consists of 15 residues.

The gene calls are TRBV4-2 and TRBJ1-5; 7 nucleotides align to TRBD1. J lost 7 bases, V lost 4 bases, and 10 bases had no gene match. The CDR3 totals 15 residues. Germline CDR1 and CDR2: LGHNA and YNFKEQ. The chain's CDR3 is CASSPGTVSTQPQHF. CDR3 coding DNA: TGTGCCAGCAGCCCCGGGACAGTATCCACACAGCCCCAGCATTTT.

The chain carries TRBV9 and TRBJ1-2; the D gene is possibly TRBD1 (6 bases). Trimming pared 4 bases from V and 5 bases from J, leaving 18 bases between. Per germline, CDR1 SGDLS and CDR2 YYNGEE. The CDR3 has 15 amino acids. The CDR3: CASSSRQVEIYGYTF. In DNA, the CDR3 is TGTGCCAGCAGCTCCCGACAGGTGGAGATATATGGCTACACCTTC.

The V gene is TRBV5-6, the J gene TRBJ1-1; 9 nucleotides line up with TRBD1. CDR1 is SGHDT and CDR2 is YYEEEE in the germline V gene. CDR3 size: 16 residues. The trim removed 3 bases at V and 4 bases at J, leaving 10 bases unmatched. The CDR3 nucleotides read TGTGCCAGCAGCTCAACAGGGGGCGTCGTAGGCACTGAAGCTTTCTTT. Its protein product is CASSSTGGVVGTEAFF.

CDR3 sequence: CASSQEREGLITGELFF. Here the CDR3 DNA reads TGTGCCAGCAGCCAAGAGAGGGAGGGCCTCATCACCGGGGAGCTGTTTTTT. This chain uses TRBV3-1 (or the pseudogene TRBV3-2) with TRBJ2-2, with 7 bases fitting TRBD2. V was clipped by 0 bases and J by 4 bases; unmatched bases: 8. Germline V lookup: CDR1 LGHDT, CDR2 YNNKEL (reference sequence). The CDR3 loop spans 17 amino acids.

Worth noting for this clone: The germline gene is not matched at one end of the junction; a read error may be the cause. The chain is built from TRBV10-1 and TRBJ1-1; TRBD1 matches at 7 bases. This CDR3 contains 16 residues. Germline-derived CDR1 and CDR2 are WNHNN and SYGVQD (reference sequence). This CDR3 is CASSENPTGMKTEAFF. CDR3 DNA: TGCGCCAGCAGTGAGAATCCGACAGGGATGAAGACTGAAGCTTTCTTT.

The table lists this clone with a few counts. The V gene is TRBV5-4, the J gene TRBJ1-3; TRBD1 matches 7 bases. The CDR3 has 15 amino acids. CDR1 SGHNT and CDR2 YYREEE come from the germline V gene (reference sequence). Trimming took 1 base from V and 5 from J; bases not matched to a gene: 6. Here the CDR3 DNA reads TGTGCCAGCAGCTTGTCCGGGACAGCGAGAAACACCATATATTTT. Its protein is CASSLSGTARNTIYF.

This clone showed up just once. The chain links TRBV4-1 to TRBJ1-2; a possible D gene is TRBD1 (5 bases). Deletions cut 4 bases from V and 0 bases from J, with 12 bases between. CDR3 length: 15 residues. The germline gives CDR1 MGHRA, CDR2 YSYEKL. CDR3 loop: CASSPSDIANYGYTF. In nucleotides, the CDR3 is TGCGCCAGCAGCCCTTCGGACATTGCTAACTATGGCTACACCTTC.

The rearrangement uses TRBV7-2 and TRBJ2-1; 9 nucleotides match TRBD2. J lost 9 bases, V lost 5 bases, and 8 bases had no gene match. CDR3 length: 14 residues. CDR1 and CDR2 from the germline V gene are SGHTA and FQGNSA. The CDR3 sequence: CASSPGGGAVEQFF. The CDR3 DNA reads TGTGCCAGCAGCCCTGGCGGGGGGGCCGTTGAGCAGTTCTTC.

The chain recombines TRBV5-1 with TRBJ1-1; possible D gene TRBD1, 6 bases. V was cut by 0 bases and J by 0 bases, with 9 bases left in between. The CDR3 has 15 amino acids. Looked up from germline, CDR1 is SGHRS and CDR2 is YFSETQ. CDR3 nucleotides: TGCGCCAGCAGCTTGGGACAGGCTTTGAACACTGAAGCTTTCTTT. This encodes CASSLGQALNTEAFF. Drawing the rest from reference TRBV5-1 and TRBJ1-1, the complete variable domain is KAGVTQTPRYLIKTRGQQVTLSCSPISGHRSVSWYQQTPGQGLQFLFEYFSETQRNKGNFPGRFSGRQFSNSRSEMNVSTLELGDSALYLCASSLGQALNTEAFFGQGTRLTVV.

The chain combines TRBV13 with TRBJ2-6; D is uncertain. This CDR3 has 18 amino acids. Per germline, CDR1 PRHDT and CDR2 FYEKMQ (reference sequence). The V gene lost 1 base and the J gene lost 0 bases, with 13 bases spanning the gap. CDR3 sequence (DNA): TGTGCCAGCAGCTTAGTGCCAGATCTCCCCTCTGGGGCCAACGTCCTGACTTTC. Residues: CASSLVPDLPSGANVLTF.

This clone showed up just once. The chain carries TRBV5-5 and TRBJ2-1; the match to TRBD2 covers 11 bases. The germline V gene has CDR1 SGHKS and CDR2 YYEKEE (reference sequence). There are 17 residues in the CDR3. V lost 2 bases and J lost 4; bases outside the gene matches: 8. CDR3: CASSFRLAGRIYNEQFF. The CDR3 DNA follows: TGTGCCAGCAGCTTTCGACTAGCGGGGCGGATTTACAATGAGCAGTTCTTC.

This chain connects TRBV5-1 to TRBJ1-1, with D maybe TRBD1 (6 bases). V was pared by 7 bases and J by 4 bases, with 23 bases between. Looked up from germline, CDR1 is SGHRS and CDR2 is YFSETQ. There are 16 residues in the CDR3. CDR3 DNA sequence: TGCGCCAGCCTCGACGGAGCTACAGGGAGGGGCACTGAAGCTTTCTTT. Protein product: CASLDGATGRGTEAFF.

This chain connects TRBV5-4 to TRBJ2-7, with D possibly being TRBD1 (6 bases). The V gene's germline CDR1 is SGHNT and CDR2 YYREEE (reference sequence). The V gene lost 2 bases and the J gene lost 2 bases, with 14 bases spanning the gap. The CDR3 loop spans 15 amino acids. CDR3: CASSFQGTGPYEQYF. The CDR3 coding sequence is TGTGCCAGCAGCTTTCAGGGGACGGGCCCCTACGAGCAGTACTTC.